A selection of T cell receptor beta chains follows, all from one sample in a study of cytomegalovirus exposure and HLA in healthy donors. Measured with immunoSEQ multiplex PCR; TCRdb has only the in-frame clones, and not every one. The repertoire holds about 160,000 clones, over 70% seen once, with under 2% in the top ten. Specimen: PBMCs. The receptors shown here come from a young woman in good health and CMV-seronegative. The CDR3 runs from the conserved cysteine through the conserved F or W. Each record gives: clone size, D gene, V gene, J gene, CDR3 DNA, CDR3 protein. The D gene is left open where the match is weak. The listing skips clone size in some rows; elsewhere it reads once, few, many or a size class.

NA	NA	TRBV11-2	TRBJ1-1	TGTGCCAGCAGCTTAGCTATTAGGAACACTGAAGCTTTCTTT	CASSLAIRNTEAFF
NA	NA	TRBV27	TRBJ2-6	TGTGCCAGCAAGTGGGCTGCTCTGTCTGGGGCCAACGTCCTGACTTTC	CASKWAALSGANVLTF
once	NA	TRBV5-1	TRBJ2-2	TGCGCCAGCAGCCCACCGCCGGGACAGAACACCGGGGAGCTGTTTTTT	CASSPPPGQNTGELFF
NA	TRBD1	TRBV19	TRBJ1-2	TGTGCCAGTAGTGTAACAGGGGGGGATAACTATGGCTACACCTTC	CASSVTGGDNYGYTF
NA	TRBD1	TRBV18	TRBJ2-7	TGTGCCAGCTCACCGTCGACAGGGGCGGAGCAGTACTTC	CASSPSTGAEQYF
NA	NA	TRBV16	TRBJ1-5	TGTGCCAGCAGCCAACAAGAGAATCAGCCCCAGCATTTT	CASSQQENQPQHF
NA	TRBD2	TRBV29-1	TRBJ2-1	TGCAGCGTTGCCAGCGGGGGGGCCGATGAGCAGTTCTTC	CSVASGGADEQFF
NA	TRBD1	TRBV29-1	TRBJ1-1	TGCAGCGTTATTTACAGGGGTGGGAACACTGAAGCTTTCTTT	CSVIYRGGNTEAFF
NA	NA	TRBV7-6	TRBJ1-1	TGTGCCAGCATCCCTCGGGGGAGCACTGAAGCTTTCTTT	CASIPRGSTEAFF
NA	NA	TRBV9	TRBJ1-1	TGTGCCAGCAGCGGCCGGGTCGAAGCTTTCTTT	CASSGRVEAFF
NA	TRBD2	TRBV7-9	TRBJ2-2	TGTGCCAGCAGCCCAAGCGGGGGAAACACCGGGGAGCTGTTTTTT	CASSPSGGNTGELFF
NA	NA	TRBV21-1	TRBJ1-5	TGTGCCAGCAGCCCCCGGGGTAGGGCAGGACAGTATAGCAATCAGCCCCAGCATTTT	CASSPRGRAGQYSNQPQHF
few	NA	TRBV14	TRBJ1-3	TGTGCCAGCAGCCCCCTGGGCCCTGGAAACACCATATATTTT	CASSPLGPGNTIYF
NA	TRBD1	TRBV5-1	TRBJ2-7	TGCGCCAGCCAACATGGGACAGCGAATTACGAGCAGTACTTC	CASQHGTANYEQYF
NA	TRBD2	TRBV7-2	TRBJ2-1	TGTGCCAGCAGCTTAGGGGCGGGGGGGTACAATGAGCAGTTCTTC	CASSLGAGGYNEQFF
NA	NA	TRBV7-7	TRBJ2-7	TGTGCCAGCAGCTTAGGGCAGGGTGGCGAGCAGTACTTC	CASSLGQGGEQYF
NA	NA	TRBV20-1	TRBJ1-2	TGCAGTGTTCCAGGGTTTCTCGGCTACACCTTC	CSVPGFLGYTF
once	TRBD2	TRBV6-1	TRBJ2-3	TGTGCCAGCAGTTCTAGCGGGGGAAAGTATTTT	CASSSSGGKYF
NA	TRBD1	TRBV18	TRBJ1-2	TGTGCCAGCTCACCTGACAGGGCTAACTATGGCTACACCTTC	CASSPDRANYGYTF